These 21 T cell receptor beta chains originate from one sample sequenced in a study of T-cell memory formation after mild COVID-19. Using its own MiXCR run on the 5' RACE reads, TCRdb lists one record per CDR3 protein. The sample includes 550,000 to 600,000 distinct CDR3 sequences, 20% to 25% of them seen just once. The sample comprised PBMCs or a T cell subset sorted from them (not recorded which). The receptor set was obtained from an adult woman who had mild COVID-19 (a few samples of this study predate the infection). Cell type and time point are not known.

The table lists this clonotype with a few counts. This sequence joins TRBV6-2 or TRBV6-3 and TRBJ2-7, with D possibly matching TRBD2 (6 bases). CDR1 MNHEY and CDR2 SVGEGT come from the germline V gene. Trimming left V 5 bases short and J 1 base short, with 15 bases between. The CDR3 extends over 15 amino acids. CDR3 DNA sequence: TGTGCCAGCAGTAGGGTGAAGGGGAGGTCCTACGAGCAGTACTTC. Protein sequence: CASSRVKGRSYEQYF.

This clonotype was detected a few times. V and J are TRBV7-9 and TRBJ2-3; D is unclear. V was clipped by 5 bases and J by 0 bases, with 9 bases between them. The length of the CDR3 is 14 residues. The germline CDR1 and CDR2 sequences are SEHNR and FQNEAQ (reference sequence). CDR3 sequence reads: CASSPSPSTDTQYF. CDR3 nucleotide sequence: TGTGCCAGCAGCCCCTCCCCTAGCACAGATACGCAGTATTTT.

This clonotype has only a few counts. The chain joins TRBV5-1 to TRBJ2-3, with unresolved D. The V end was cut by 1 base, the J end by 0 bases, with 9 bases between. This CDR3 has 15 amino acids. The germline gives CDR1 SGHRS, CDR2 YFSETQ. The CDR3, as DNA: TGCGCCAGCAGCTTGAGGTATAGCAGCACAGATACGCAGTATTTT. This encodes CASSLRYSSTDTQYF.

The chain uses TRBV5-6 and TRBJ2-4; weak D call: TRBD1 (5 bases). This CDR3 comprises 16 residues. Germline V gene lookup returns CDR1 SGHDT and CDR2 YYEEEE. V lost 2 bases and J lost 0, with 12 bases in between. The CDR3 region has the DNA TGTGCCAGCAGCTTACAGGTCTGGGGAGCCAAAAACATTCAGTACTTC. This gives the protein CASSLQVWGAKNIQYF.

The CDR3 region is CASSARGDRTDTQYF. CDR3 nucleotides: TGTGCCAGCAGCGCCAGGGGGGACAGGACAGATACGCAGTATTTT. V and J are TRBV7-9 and TRBJ2-3; 8 bases are shared with TRBD1. Per germline, CDR1 SEHNR and CDR2 FQNEAQ (reference sequence). The CDR3 is made up of 15 amino acids. The V segment lost 5 bases and the J segment 3 bases; nucleotides outside the gene matches: 7.

In this sample, this clonotype turned up a few times. The chain recombines TRBV30 with TRBJ2-7; a possible D gene is TRBD2 (5 bases). Per the germline V gene, CDR1 is GTSNPN and CDR2 is SVGIG (reference sequence). Trimming left V 5 bases short and J 2 bases short, with 10 bases between. The CDR3 is made up of 12 amino acids. The CDR3 coding sequence is TGTGCCTGGGGTGGACTGCCCTACGAGCAGTACTTC. Its translation: CAWGGLPYEQYF. The whole variable domain, remainder taken from reference TRBV30 and TRBJ2-7, is SQTIHQWPATLVQPVGSPLSLECTVEGTSNPNLYWYRQAAGRGLQLLFYSVGIGQISSEVPQNLSASRPQDRQFILSSKKLLLSDSGFYLCAWGGLPYEQYFGPGTRLTVT.

There are a few counts of this clonotype. This sequence joins TRBV24-1 and TRBJ1-4; TRBD1 is a possible D gene (6 bases). The CDR3 totals 13 residues. Between the trimmed V and J ends, which lost 12 bases and 5 bases, there was a span of 15 bases. Germline V lookup: CDR1 KGHDR, CDR2 SFDVKD. CDR3 coding DNA: TGTGCCGCGGCGGACAGTACCAATGAAAAACTGTTTTTT. Its protein is CAAADSTNEKLFF.

This sequence joins TRBV4-1 and TRBJ2-5; the D gene is possibly TRBD2 (6 bases). CDR1 is MGHRA, CDR2 YSYEKL, per germline. CDR3 length: 16 residues. Trimming cost V 4 bases and J 3 bases, with 18 bases left between them. CDR3 loop: CASSPDLYRGKETQYF. DNA of the CDR3: TGCGCCAGCAGCCCAGATTTATATCGGGGGAAAGAGACCCAGTACTTC.

Many counts were recorded for this clonotype. The V call is TRBV5-1, the J call TRBJ1-6; maybe TRBD1 (6 bases). V lost 3 bases and J 0 bases, leaving 13 bases between the germline ends. Germline V CDR1 and CDR2: SGHRS, YFSETQ. CDR3 length: 17 amino acids. The CDR3 reads CASSSSPGDSYNSPLHF. The DNA of the CDR3 is TGCGCCAGCAGCTCCAGTCCAGGGGACTCCTATAATTCACCCCTCCACTTT.

This clonotype has only a few counts. The V and J genes are TRBV4-2 and TRBJ2-3; D is unclear. The CDR3 loop spans 13 amino acids. The germline V gene encodes CDR1 LGHNA and CDR2 YNFKEQ. Trimming removed 1 base at V and 5 bases at J, with 7 bases between. The CDR3 sequence: CASSQGLGDTQYF. CDR3 in DNA: TGTGCCAGCAGCCAAGGGTTGGGAGATACGCAGTATTTT.

This clonotype was counted only a few times. The CDR3 reads CASSLGTRRYNEQFF. The CDR3 bases are TGTGCCAGCAGCCTCGGGACTCGCCGATACAATGAGCAGTTCTTC. The rearrangement links TRBV11-3 to TRBJ2-1; a weak D match, TRBD2 (6 bases). The germline V and J ends were trimmed by 5 bases and 4 bases, with 15 bases remaining between them. Germline V gene data show CDR1 as SGHNT and CDR2 as YENEEA. There are 15 residues in the CDR3. Looking up the rest from reference TRBV11-3 and TRBJ2-1 gives the full variable domain: EAGVVQSPRYKIIEKKQPVAFWCNPISGHNTLYWYLQNLGQGPELLIRYENEEAVDDSQLPKDRFSAERLKGVDSTLKIQPAELGDSAVYLCASSLGTRRYNEQFFGPGTRLTVL.

The table lists this clonotype with a few counts. The chain has TRBV30 and TRBJ2-1, with D possibly matching TRBD2 (6 bases). The ends were cut back, 4 bases at V and 8 bases at J, with 21 bases in the middle. The CDR3 runs 15 residues. Germline V gene lookup returns CDR1 GTSNPN and CDR2 SVGIG (reference sequence). CDR3 nucleotide sequence: TGTGCCTGGACCACCGGGAGCGGAGTAGGAGATGAGCAGTTCTTC. As protein: CAWTTGSGVGDEQFF.

V gene TRBV12-3 or TRBV12-4 combines with J gene TRBJ2-7, with 8 bases matching TRBD1. This CDR3 comprises 15 residues. The V and J ends lost 5 bases and 7 bases, in that order; junction bases with no gene match: 13. CDR3 residues: CASSQRTGPWGEQYF. The CDR3 bases are TGTGCCAGCAGTCAGCGGACAGGGCCATGGGGGGAGCAGTACTTC.

This clonotype was observed a few times. This chain joins TRBV5-1 and TRBJ2-7; D call uncertain. The CDR3 totals 15 residues. Germline V lookup: CDR1 SGHRS, CDR2 YFSETQ. V shed 0 bases and J shed 3 bases, with 13 bases lying between them. CDR3 protein: CASSLAPGLNYEQYF. The CDR3 bases are TGCGCCAGCAGCTTGGCTCCAGGTTTAAACTACGAGCAGTACTTC.

This rearrangement joins TRBV4-2 to TRBJ2-1, with TRBD2 matching over 7 bases. After removal of 0 bases from V and 4 bases from J, the junction contained 12 bases not matched to a gene. Per the germline V gene, CDR1 is LGHNA and CDR2 is YNFKEQ. The length of the CDR3 is 18 residues. The CDR3 protein is CASSQDDLAPSGYNEQFF. DNA of the CDR3: TGTGCCAGCAGCCAAGACGACCTTGCGCCTAGCGGATACAATGAGCAGTTCTTC.

The genes are TRBV27 and TRBJ1-2, with D possibly being TRBD1 (5 bases). The CDR3 is made up of 16 amino acids. Germline V gene lookup returns CDR1 MNHEY and CDR2 SMNVEV (reference sequence). Trimming removed 6 bases at V and 6 bases at J, with 23 bases between. The DNA of the CDR3 is TGTGCCAGCAGCCCCTTAGGTGCCGGGGACCGGGATGGCTACACCTTC. Translated: CASSPLGAGDRDGYTF.

The chain has TRBV11-2 and TRBJ2-1; 9 bases align to TRBD2. This CDR3 contains 15 residues. J was trimmed by 9 bases and V by 3 bases; bases with no gene match: 9. Germline V gives CDR1 SGHAT, CDR2 FQNNGV. The CDR3 DNA reads TGTGCCAGCAGCTTCAGGGGACTAGCCCAACCTGAGCAGTTCTTC. Its protein product is CASSFRGLAQPEQFF.

This clonotype occurred a few times. The chain carries TRBV6-2 or TRBV6-3 and TRBJ1-5, with 12 positions matching TRBD1. The germline V gene has CDR1 MNHEY and CDR2 SVGEGT. Unmatched junction bases numbered 5, after V lost 4 bases and J lost 4 bases. CDR3 size: 16 residues. The CDR3 nucleotides are TGTGCCAGCAGTTCCGGGACAGGGGGCTATAATCAGCCCCAGCATTTT. This encodes CASSSGTGGYNQPQHF.

In its sample, this clonotype was seen a few times. This chain links TRBV7-3 with TRBJ2-5; TRBD2 agrees at 9 bases. The CDR3 covers 15 residues. Germline V gives CDR1 SGHTA, CDR2 FQGTGA. Trimming cost V 2 bases and J 4 bases; bases outside gene matches: 5. The CDR3 sequence is CASSLVAGVRETQYF. The CDR3 nucleotides read TGTGCCAGCAGCTTAGTAGCGGGAGTGAGAGAGACCCAGTACTTC. The whole variable domain, remainder taken from reference TRBV7-3 and TRBJ2-5, is GAGVSQTPSNKVTEKGKYVELRCDPISGHTALYWYRQSLGQGPEFLIYFQGTGAADDSGLPNDRFFAVRPEGSVSTLKIQRTERGDSAVYLCASSLVAGVRETQYFGPGTRLLVL.

The chain joins TRBV24-1 to TRBJ1-2; TRBD1 aligns across 9 bases. J lost 9 bases, V lost 5 bases, and 6 bases had no gene match. The CDR3 covers 13 residues. Germline assignment: CDR1 KGHDR and CDR2 SFDVKD. DNA of the CDR3: TGTGCCACCAGTGGTGGACAGGGGAGTAGCTACACCTTC. This sequence encodes CATSGGQGSSYTF.

V and J are TRBV3-1 and TRBJ2-7, with TRBD2 identical over 12 bases. This CDR3 has 15 residues. The V and J ends lost 5 bases and 2 bases, in that order; junction bases with no gene match: 4. Per germline, CDR1 LGHDT and CDR2 YNNKEL (reference sequence). CDR3 region: CASSARTSGAYEQYF. As DNA, the CDR3 is TGTGCCAGCAGCGCTCGGACTAGCGGGGCCTACGAGCAGTACTTC.